The rows below give T cell receptor beta chains drawn from one sample of a study of identical twins. One entry per CDR3 protein results from TCRdb running MiXCR on the 5' RACE reads. The sample lists about 240,000 distinct CDR3 sequences, 7.5% seen once, with under 6.5% in the top ten. This same sample was also part of a study on yellow fever vaccine responses in identical twins.

Sequenced sample: CD8+ T cells sorted from blood. The receptor set was obtained from a woman younger than 35 in good health. Both conserved end residues are part of each CDR3. Each record gives: D gene, V gene, J gene, clone size, CDR3 DNA, CDR3 protein. A D gene is named only where the DNA matches it firmly. Clone size is stated in some rows and not others, as once, few, many or a class when expanded.

NA,TRBV13,TRBJ2-7,few,TGTGCCAGCAGCTCTCCTACGGGGGACGAGCAGTACTTC,CASSSPTGDEQYF
TRBD2,TRBV28,TRBJ2-7,NA,TGTGCCAGCAGTTTAAGCGGGAGAAGCTCCTACGAGCAGTACTTC,CASSLSGRSSYEQYF
NA,TRBV4-1,TRBJ2-7,few,TGCGCCAGCAGCCCGCCAGGGGCCTTCGAGCAGTACTTC,CASSPPGAFEQYF
NA,TRBV5-6,TRBJ2-5,NA,TGTGCCAGCAGCTTGGGAAGCCTTCAAGAGACCCAGTACTTC,CASSLGSLQETQYF
TRBD2,TRBV20-1,TRBJ2-7,few,TGCAGTGCTCCTACACTAGCGGGATCCTACGAGCAGTACTTC,CSAPTLAGSYEQYF
NA,TRBV7-6,TRBJ1-1,many,TGTGCCAGCAGCTTCGCAGGGGAAGCTTTCTTT,CASSFAGEAFF
NA,TRBV9,TRBJ2-1,NA,TGTGCCAGCAGCCCCTCCCAAGGGCGTGATGAGCAGTTCTTC,CASSPSQGRDEQFF
TRBD2,TRBV3-1,TRBJ2-1,few,TGTGCCAGCAGCCTCGGACTAGCGCGATACAATGAGCAGTTCTTC,CASSLGLARYNEQFF
NA,TRBV28,TRBJ1-5,few,TGTGCCAGCAGCTTGGGGGGCAGGGGCAATCAGCCCCAGCATTTT,CASSLGGRGNQPQHF
NA,TRBV29-1,TRBJ1-1,many,TGCAGCGTTGAAATTTACACGCCGACTGAAGCTTTCTTT,CSVEIYTPTEAFF
NA,TRBV3-1,TRBJ2-5,NA,TGTGCCAGCAGCCAAGGATGGCGCCAGCTGCAAGAGACCCAGTACTTC,CASSQGWRQLQETQYF
TRBD2,TRBV4-2,TRBJ2-7,few,TGTGCCAGCAGCCAAGATCATGGGACTAGCGAGTTAACCTACGAGCAGTACTTC,CASSQDHGTSELTYEQYF
NA,TRBV29-1,TRBJ1-2,many,TGCAGCGTTGTCGAGAACTATGGCTACACCTTC,CSVVENYGYTF
NA,TRBV27,TRBJ2-1,few,TGTGCCAGCAGTTTTGGGGGGCGACATGGTGAGCAGTTCTTC,CASSFGGRHGEQFF
NA,TRBV28,TRBJ1-2,few,TGTGCCAGCAGGTCGGAGGGAAGGGTAAAGTATGGCTACACCTTC,CASRSEGRVKYGYTF
NA,TRBV2,TRBJ2-3,NA,TGTGCCAGCAGATTGGGTAGCAGAAGCACAGATACGCAGTATTTT,CASRLGSRSTDTQYF
TRBD2,TRBV6-1,TRBJ2-1,NA,TGTGCCAGCACCTCAGCGGGGGAGAACTACAATGAGCAGTTCTTC,CASTSAGENYNEQFF
NA,TRBV7-9,TRBJ2-5,few,TGTGCCAGCAGCTTAGAAGACCTACAAGAGACCCAGTACTTC,CASSLEDLQETQYF
NA,TRBV12-3/TRBV12-4,TRBJ2-3,few,TGTGCCAGCAGTAAAGACCTTGGAGGTGGAGATACGCAGTATTTT,CASSKDLGGGDTQYF
TRBD2,TRBV9,TRBJ2-3,NA,TGTGCCAGCAGCGTGGGGACTAGCAGTAGCACAGATACGCAGTATTTT,CASSVGTSSSTDTQYF
NA,TRBV2,TRBJ2-6,once,TGTGCCAGCAGGTGGACGCGCAACTCTGGGGCCAACGTCCTGACTTTC,CASRWTRNSGANVLTF
NA,TRBV10-3,TRBJ1-1,many,TGTGCCATCACTCCGTCGGGAGCCAACACTGAAGCTTTCTTT,CAITPSGANTEAFF